This TCR beta chain was sequenced during a study of OX40 agonist ivuxolimab in advanced cancers. Regarding the research as a whole: Ivuxolimab was a fully human IgG2 agonistic monoclonal antibody targeting the costimulatory receptor OX40 (CD134). Intravenous ivuxolimab was administered to patients every 2 weeks at six dose levels: 0.01, 0.1, 0.3, 1.5, 3 and 10 mg/kg. Among the roughly 54 dose-escalation patients, some 20 had hepatocellular carcinoma, roughly 15 melanoma, 9 renal cell carcinoma and 9 head and neck cancer. In the dose-escalation cohort, 70% to 85% of patients were male, and the mean age was about 55 years, with a range of 23 to 79. Prior anti-PD-1, anti-PD-L1 or anti-CTLA-4 therapy was permitted, and 40% of dose-escalation patients had received checkpoint inhibitors. Three dose-escalation patients achieved partial responses, one with hepatocellular carcinoma and two with cutaneous melanoma. Peripheral TCRbeta sequencing was intended to test whether TCR sequence diversity was altered and clonal T-cell expansion was caused by ivuxolimab. The paper covers the monotherapy dose-escalation part of the phase I ivuxolimab trial, which included N ≈ 50 patients.

Results and caveats for the whole study, not just this receptor: At doses of 0.1 to 3.0 mg/kg, clonal expansion of both CD4+ and CD8+ T cells in blood was seen between baseline and week 6. After ivuxolimab, more expanded clones were found on average in CD8+ T cells than in CD4+ T cells. Which antigens the clonally expanded peripheral T cells were specific for was not determined. In the 0.1-3.0 mg/kg groups, partial responders had among the lowest normalized peripheral clonal expansion, particularly in CD8+ T cells. Low levels of normalized T-cell clonal expansion were also seen in some patients who did not respond.

Taken from the germline V gene, the CDR1 and CDR2 loops are ENHRY and SYGVKD. Reading from cysteine to phenylalanine, the CDR3 counts 13 amino acids. The entry retains the CDR3 DNA only, 39 bases that are in frame from base 1. V has 6 bases trimmed and J has 10 bases trimmed; junction bases matching no gene number 9. Genomic DNA was isolated from the sorted cells so that the TCRbeta CDR3 region could be sequenced. The immunoSEQ Assay was used to sequence the TCRbeta CDR3 regions. TCRdb carries this immuneACCESS record with in-frame sequences only. Its versions omit some clonotypes, under half of them owing to an unresolved V gene in the studies checked, with the rest unexplained. Within this sample are around 60,000 clones, with 88% of them counted one time only. 0.67% of the sample comes from the top ten. As regards this clone: The antigen it recognizes is unknown. No much larger clonotype is one base removed from it; base qualities were not supplied.

Patients with a history of autoimmune disease or receiving systemic immunosuppression were excluded from the trial. Peripheral blood for TCR sequencing was drawn from every dose cohort at baseline, at cycle 4 day 1 and at cycle 7 day 1. Samples were obtained from an open-label, multicenter, first-in-human phase I dose-escalation trial of ivuxolimab. Adults with locally advanced or metastatic head and neck squamous cell, hepatocellular, melanoma or renal cell carcinoma were enrolled in the trial. Before TCR sequencing, CD4+ T cells and CD8+ T cells were sorted from peripheral blood as separate populations.

This TCR was sampled from an adult with an advanced solid tumor such as melanoma, head and neck, liver or kidney cancer. This sample comprised CD4+ or CD8+ T cells sorted from blood, obtained in a trial of the OX40 agonist ivuxolimab. The chain is made from TRBV10-3 and TRBJ1-3, with TRBD1 identical over 7 junction bases. The bases read TGTGCCATCAGGTCCGGGACAGAGAAGACCATATATTTT. Its protein product is CAIRSGTEKTIYF.